The present entry profiles one T cell receptor beta chain with its context. This table comes from immunoSEQ multiplex PCR, and its TCRdb copy is limited to in-frame clones, with some not included. The sample has 270,000 or so clones, less than 85% seen once. This sample was included in a study of blood T cell repertoires in COVID-19. Study as a whole: Sites across the United States, Italy and Spain contributed samples from acute and convalescent COVID-19.

CDR3 length: 12 amino acids. CDR1 and CDR2 from the germline V gene are SQVTM and ANQGSEA. V was shortened by 6 bases and J by 1 base, with 7 bases between the two germline ends. The sequenced sample consisted of peripheral blood. The receptor comes from a human donor with COVID-19, enrolled during active disease. The donor label of this sample is uncertain. V is TRBV29-1 and J is TRBJ1-3; D is unresolved. In nucleotides, the CDR3 is TGCAGCGTCCTACGATCTGGAAACACCATATATTTT. It codes for CSVLRSGNTIYF.